This TCR beta chain was obtained from a study of blood T cell repertoires in COVID-19. About the study: Both acute and convalescent COVID-19 samples were obtained from the United States, Italy and Spain. PBMCs, B-cell-depleted T cells, or T cells were the source of the cDNA or gDNA that made up the material.

The CDR3 runs 14 residues. Germline loops: CDR1 SGHRS, CDR2 YFSETQ. V was clipped by 0 bases and J by 1 base, with 6 bases between them. Sequenced by immunoSEQ multiplex PCR; TCRdb stores in-frame clones only, minus some. The sample holds around 100,000 clones, roughly nine tenths seen once. On this clone: The sample has other DNA sequences that encode this CDR3 too.

The clonotype comes from a man under 40 in a cohort sampled during active COVID-19. What was sequenced was peripheral blood. The gene calls are TRBV5-1 and TRBJ2-3; the D is unclear. The CDR3 DNA reads TGCGCCAGCAGCTTGGGAGGCGGCACAGATACGCAGTATTTT. It codes for CASSLGGGTDTQYF.